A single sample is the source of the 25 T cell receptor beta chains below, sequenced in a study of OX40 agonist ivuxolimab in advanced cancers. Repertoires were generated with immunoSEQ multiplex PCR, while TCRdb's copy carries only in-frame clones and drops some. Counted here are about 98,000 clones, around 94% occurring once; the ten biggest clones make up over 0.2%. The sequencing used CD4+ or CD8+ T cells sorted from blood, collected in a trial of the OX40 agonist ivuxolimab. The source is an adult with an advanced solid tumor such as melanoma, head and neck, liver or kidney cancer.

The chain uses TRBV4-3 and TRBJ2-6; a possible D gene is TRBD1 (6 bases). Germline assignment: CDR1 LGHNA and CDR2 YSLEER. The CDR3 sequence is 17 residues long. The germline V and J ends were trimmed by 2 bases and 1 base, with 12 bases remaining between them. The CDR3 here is CASSQPQGLSGANVLTF. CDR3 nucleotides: TGCGCCAGCAGCCAACCACAGGGATTGTCTGGGGCCAACGTCCTGACTTTC.

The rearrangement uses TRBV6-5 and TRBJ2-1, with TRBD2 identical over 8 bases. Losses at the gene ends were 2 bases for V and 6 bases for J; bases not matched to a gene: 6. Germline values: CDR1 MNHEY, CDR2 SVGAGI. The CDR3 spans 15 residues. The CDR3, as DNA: TGTGCCAGCAGTTACGGGACTAGGGGCTCCAATGAGCAGTTCTTC. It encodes CASSYGTRGSNEQFF.

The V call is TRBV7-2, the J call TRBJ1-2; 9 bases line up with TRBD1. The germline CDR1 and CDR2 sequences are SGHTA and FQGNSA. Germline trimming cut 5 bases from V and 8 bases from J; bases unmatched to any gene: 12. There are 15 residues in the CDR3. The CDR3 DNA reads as TGTGCCAGCAGCGGGGGACAGGGCGCCGCTAGGGGCTACACCTTC. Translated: CASSGGQGAARGYTF.

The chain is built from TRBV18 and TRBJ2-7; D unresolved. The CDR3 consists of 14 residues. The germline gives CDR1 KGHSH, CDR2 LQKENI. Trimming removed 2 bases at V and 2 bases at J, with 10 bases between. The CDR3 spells CASSPTNSAYEQYV. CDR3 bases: TGTGCCAGCTCACCAACGAACTCTGCCTACGAGCAGTACGTC.

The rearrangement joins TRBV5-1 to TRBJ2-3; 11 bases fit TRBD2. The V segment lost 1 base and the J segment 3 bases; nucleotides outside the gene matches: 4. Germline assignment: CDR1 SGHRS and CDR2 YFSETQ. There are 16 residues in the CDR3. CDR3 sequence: CASSLLAGGVTDTQYF. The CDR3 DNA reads TGCGCCAGCAGCTTGTTAGCGGGAGGGGTGACAGATACGCAGTATTTT. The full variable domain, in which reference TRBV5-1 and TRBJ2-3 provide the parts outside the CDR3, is KAGVTQTPRYLIKTRGQQVTLSCSPISGHRSVSWYQQTPGQGLQFLFEYFSETQRNKGNFPGRFSGRQFSNSRSEMNVSTLELGDSALYLCASSLLAGGVTDTQYFGPGTRLTVL.

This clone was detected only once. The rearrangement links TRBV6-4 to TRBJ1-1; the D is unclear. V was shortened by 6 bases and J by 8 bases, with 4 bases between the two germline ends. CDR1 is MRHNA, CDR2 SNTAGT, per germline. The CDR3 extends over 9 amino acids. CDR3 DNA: TGTGCCAGCAGGGGAGAAGCTTTCTTT. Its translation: CASRGEAFF.

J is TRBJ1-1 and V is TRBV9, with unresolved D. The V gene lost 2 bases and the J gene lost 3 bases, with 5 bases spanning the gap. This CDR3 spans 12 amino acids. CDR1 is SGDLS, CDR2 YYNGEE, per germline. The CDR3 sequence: CASSVLHTEAFF. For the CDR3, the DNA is TGTGCCAGCAGCGTCTTGCACACTGAAGCTTTCTTT.

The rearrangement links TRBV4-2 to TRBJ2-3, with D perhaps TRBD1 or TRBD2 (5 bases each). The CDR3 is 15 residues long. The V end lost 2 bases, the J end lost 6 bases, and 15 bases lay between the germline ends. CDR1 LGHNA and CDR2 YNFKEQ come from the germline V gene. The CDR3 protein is CASSQRGGTGDTQYF. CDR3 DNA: TGTGCCAGCAGCCAACGGGGCGGAACCGGGGATACGCAGTATTTT.

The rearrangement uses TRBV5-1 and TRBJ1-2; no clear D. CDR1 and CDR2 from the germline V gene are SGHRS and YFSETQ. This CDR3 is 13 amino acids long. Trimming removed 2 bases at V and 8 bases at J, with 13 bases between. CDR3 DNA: TGCGCCAGCAGCTTTGTCGGGCTTGAAGGCTACACCTTC. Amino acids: CASSFVGLEGYTF.

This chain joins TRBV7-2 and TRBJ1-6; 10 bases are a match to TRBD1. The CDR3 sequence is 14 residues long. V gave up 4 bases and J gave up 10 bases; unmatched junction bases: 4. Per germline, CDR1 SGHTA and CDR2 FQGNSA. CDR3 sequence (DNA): TGTGCCAGCAGCTCGACAGGGGGCTGGTCACCCCTCCACTTT. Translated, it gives CASSSTGGWSPLHF.

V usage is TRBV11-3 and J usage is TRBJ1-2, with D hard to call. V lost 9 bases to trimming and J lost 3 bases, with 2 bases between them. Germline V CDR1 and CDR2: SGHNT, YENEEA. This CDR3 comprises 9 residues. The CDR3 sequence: CARHYGYTF. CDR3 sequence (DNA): TGTGCCAGACACTATGGCTACACCTTC.

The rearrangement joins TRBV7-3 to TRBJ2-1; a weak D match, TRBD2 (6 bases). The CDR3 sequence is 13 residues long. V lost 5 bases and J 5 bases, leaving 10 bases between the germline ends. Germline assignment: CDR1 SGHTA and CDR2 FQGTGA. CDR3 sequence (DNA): TGTGCCAGCAGCCGGGGAGGCGACAATGAGCAGTTCTTC. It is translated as CASSRGGDNEQFF.

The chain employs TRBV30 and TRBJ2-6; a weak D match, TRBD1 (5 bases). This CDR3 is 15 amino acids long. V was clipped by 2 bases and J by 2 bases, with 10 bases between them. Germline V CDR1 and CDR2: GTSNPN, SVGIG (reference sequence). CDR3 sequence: CAWSTVRAGANVLTF. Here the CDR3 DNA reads TGTGCCTGGAGTACCGTCAGGGCTGGGGCCAACGTCCTGACTTTC. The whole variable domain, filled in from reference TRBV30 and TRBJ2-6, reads SQTIHQWPATLVQPVGSPLSLECTVEGTSNPNLYWYRQAAGRGLQLLFYSVGIGQISSEVPQNLSASRPQDRQFILSSKKLLLSDSGFYLCAWSTVRAGANVLTFGAGSRLTVL.

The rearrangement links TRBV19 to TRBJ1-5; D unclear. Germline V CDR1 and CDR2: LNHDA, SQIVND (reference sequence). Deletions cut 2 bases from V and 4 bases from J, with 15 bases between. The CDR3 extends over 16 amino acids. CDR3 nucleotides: TGTGCCAGTAGTATATATCGGGAGGCCCGAAATCAGCCCCAGCATTTT. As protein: CASSIYREARNQPQHF.

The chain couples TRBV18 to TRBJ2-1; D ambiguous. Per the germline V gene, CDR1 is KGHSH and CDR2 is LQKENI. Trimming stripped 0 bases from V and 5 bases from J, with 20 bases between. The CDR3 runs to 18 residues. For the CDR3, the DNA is TGTGCCAGCTCACCACCGAGAGAGGCCGGACGGCGCAACAATGAGCAGTTCTTC. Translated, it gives CASSPPREAGRRNNEQFF. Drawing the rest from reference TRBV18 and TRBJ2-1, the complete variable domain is NAGVMQNPRHLVRRRGQEARLRCSPMKGHSHVYWYRQLPEEGLKFMVYLQKENIIDESGMPKERFSAEFPKEGPSILRIQQVVRGDSAAYFCASSPPREAGRRNNEQFFGPGTRLTVL.

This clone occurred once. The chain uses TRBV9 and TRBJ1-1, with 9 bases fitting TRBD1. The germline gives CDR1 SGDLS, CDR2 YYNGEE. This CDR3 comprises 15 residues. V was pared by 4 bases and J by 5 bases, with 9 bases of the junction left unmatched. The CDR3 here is CASSLGQGGETEAFF. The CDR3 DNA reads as TGTGCCAGCAGCCTGGGACAGGGTGGTGAGACTGAAGCTTTCTTT.

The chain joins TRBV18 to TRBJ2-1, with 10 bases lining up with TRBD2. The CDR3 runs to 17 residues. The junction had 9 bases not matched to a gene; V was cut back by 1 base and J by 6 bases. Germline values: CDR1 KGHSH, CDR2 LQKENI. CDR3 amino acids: CASSPLRTSGRINEQFF. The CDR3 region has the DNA TGTGCCAGCTCACCACTAAGGACTAGCGGTCGTATCAATGAGCAGTTCTTC.

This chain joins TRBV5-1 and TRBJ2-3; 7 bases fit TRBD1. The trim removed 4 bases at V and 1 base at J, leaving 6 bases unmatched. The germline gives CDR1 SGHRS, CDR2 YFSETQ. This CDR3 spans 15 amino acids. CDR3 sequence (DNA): TGCGCCAGCAGCATACAGGGGCCCGGCACAGATACGCAGTATTTT. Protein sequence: CASSIQGPGTDTQYF.

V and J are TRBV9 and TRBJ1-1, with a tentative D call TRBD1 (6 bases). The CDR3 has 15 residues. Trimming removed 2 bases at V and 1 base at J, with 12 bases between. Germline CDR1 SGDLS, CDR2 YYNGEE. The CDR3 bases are TGTGCCAGCAGCGTGGGTTACAGGGAGAACACTGAAGCTTTCTTT. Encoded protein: CASSVGYRENTEAFF.

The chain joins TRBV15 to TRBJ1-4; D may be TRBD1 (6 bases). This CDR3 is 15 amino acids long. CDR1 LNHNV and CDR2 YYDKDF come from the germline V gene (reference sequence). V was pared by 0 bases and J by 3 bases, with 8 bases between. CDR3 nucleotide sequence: TGTGCCACCAGCAGAGACCGACAGGCTAATGAAAAACTGTTTTTT. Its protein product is CATSRDRQANEKLFF.

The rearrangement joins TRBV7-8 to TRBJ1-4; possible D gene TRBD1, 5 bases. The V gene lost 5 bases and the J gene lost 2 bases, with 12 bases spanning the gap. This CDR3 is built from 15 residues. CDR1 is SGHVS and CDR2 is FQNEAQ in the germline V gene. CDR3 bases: TGTGCCAGCAGCCCAGGGTGGGCTACTAATGAAAAACTGTTTTTT. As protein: CASSPGWATNEKLFF.

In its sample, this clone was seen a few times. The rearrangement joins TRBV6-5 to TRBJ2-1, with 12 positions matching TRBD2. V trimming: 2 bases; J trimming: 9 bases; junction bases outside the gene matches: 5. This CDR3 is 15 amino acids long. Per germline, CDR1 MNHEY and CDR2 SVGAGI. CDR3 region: CASSYPGLAGTEQFF. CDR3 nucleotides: TGTGCCAGCAGTTACCCTGGACTAGCGGGAACTGAGCAGTTCTTC.

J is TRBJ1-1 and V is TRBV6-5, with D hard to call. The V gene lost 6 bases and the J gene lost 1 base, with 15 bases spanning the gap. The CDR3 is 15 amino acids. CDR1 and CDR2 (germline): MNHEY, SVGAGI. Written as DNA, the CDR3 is TGTGCCAGCAGGTTCCCTGGCAGACCGAACACTGAAGCTTTCTTT. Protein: CASRFPGRPNTEAFF.

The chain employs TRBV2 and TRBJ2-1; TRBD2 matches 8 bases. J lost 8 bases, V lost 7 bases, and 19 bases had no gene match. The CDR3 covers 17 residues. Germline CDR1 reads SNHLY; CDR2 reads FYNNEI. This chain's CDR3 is CASTEGMGLGVSDEQFF. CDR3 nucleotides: TGTGCCAGCACCGAGGGGATGGGACTAGGGGTCAGCGATGAGCAGTTCTTC.

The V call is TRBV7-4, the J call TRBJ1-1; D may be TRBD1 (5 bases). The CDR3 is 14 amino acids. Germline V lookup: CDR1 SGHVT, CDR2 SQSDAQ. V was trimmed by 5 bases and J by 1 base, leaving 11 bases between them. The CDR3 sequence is CASSTGCGNTEAFF. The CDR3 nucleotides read TGTGCCAGCAGCACAGGATGCGGGAACACTGAAGCTTTCTTT.